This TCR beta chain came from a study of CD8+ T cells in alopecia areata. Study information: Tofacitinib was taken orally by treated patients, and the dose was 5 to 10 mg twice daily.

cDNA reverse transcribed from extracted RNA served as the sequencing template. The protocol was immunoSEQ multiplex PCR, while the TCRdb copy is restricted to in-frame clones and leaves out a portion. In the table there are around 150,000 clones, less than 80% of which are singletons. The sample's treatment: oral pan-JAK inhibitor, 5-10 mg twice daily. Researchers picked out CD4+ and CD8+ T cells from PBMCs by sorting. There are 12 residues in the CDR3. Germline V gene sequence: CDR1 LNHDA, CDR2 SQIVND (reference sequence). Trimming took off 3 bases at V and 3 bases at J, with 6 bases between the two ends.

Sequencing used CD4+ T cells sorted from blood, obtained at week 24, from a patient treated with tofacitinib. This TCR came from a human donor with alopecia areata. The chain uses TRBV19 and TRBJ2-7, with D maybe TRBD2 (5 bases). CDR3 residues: CASSIEGYEQYF. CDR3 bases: TGTGCCAGTAGTATCGAGGGCTACGAGCAGTACTTC.